Below, 28 T cell receptor beta chains from the same sample are listed, as sequenced in a study of blood T cell repertoires in COVID-19. Libraries were prepared by immunoSEQ multiplex PCR; TCRdb keeps only in-frame clonotypes and omits some of them. The sample lists approximately 480,000 clones; 85% to 90% were seen once. Sequencing was done on a sample of peripheral blood. These receptor sequences come from a man aged 18 to 30 with COVID-19, enrolled during active disease.

This clone came up once. The rearrangement uses TRBV20-1 and TRBJ1-1, with 7 bases fitting TRBD1. Per germline, CDR1 DFQATT and CDR2 SNEGSKA (reference sequence). With 6 bases clipped from V and 6 bases from J, the junction kept 4 bases outside the gene matches. This CDR3 spans 11 amino acids. Here the CDR3 DNA reads TGCAGTGCAACAGGGGCCGCTGAAGCTTTCTTT. This encodes CSATGAAEAFF.

This clone was seen many times. This chain connects TRBV6-6 to TRBJ1-6; D is possibly TRBD1 (6 bases). CDR3 length: 17 residues. In germline, CDR1 is MNHNY, CDR2 SVGAGI (reference sequence). V was shortened by 5 bases and J by 7 bases, with 21 bases between the two germline ends. This CDR3 is CASSRARGATPNSPLHF. CDR3 nucleotide sequence: TGTGCCAGCAGTCGGGCTCGGGGGGCAACTCCCAATTCACCCCTCCACTTT.

The chain couples TRBV30 to TRBJ2-3; the D is unclear. Germline-derived CDR1 and CDR2 are GTSNPN and SVGIG (reference sequence). Trimming removed 1 base at V and 4 bases at J, with 12 bases between. The CDR3 contains 14 residues. The CDR3 here is CAWSAGFKADTQYF. In nucleotides, the CDR3 is TGTGCCTGGAGTGCCGGGTTTAAGGCAGATACGCAGTATTTT.

The sample holds one count of this clone. The J gene is TRBJ1-5, the V gene TRBV24-1; 9 bases match TRBD1. The CDR3 loop spans 15 amino acids. J lost 5 bases, V lost 4 bases, and 5 bases had no gene match. CDR1 and CDR2 (germline): KGHDR, SFDVKD. CDR3 sequence (DNA): TGTGCCACCAGTGACCGGACAGGGGTAGATCAGCCCCAGCATTTT. Translation: CATSDRTGVDQPQHF.

The chain combines TRBV5-1 with TRBJ1-4; perhaps TRBD1 as D (5 bases). Trimming shortened V by 4 bases and J by 0 bases, and 13 bases separated the two germline ends. The CDR3 has 16 amino acids. CDR1 and CDR2 from the germline V gene are SGHRS and YFSETQ. CDR3 coding DNA: TGCGCCAGCAGCCCCCGACAGACTGCAACTAATGAAAAACTGTTTTTT. Translated: CASSPRQTATNEKLFF.

The chain uses TRBV2 and TRBJ1-2; TRBD1 might be the D (5 bases). Germline V gene sequence: CDR1 SNHLY, CDR2 FYNNEI. The V end lost 7 bases, the J end lost 0 bases, and 12 bases lay between the germline ends. The CDR3 is 14 residues long. CDR3 nucleotide sequence: TGTGCCAGCACCAACAGGCAAACTAACTATGGCTACACCTTC. It codes for CASTNRQTNYGYTF. Based on the CDR3 plus reference TRBV2 and TRBJ1-2, the full variable domain is EPEVTQTPSHQVTQMGQEVILRCVPISNHLYFYWYRQILGQKVEFLVSFYNNEISEKSEIFDDQFSVERPDGSNFTLKIRSTKLEDSAMYFCASTNRQTNYGYTFGSGTRLTVV.

This chain joins TRBV7-9 and TRBJ2-2; tentative D call: TRBD2 (5 bases). Germline assignment: CDR1 SEHNR and CDR2 FQNEAQ (reference sequence). V lost 6 bases to trimming and J lost 7 bases, with 12 bases between them. The CDR3 loop spans 13 amino acids. This CDR3 is CASSFASIGELFF. CDR3 nucleotide sequence: TGTGCCAGCAGTTTTGCTAGCATCGGGGAGCTGTTTTTT.

J is TRBJ2-5 and V is TRBV5-1; 10 nucleotides agree with TRBD2. This CDR3 comprises 17 residues. In germline, CDR1 is SGHRS, CDR2 YFSETQ. The J segment lost 9 bases and the V segment lost 2 bases, leaving 16 bases of the junction unmatched. DNA for the CDR3: TGCGCCAGCAGCTTAAACGTCTGGGGATATGGACTAGCGGCCCAGTACTTC. This gives the protein CASSLNVWGYGLAAQYF. Full variable domain (rest looked up from reference TRBV5-1 and TRBJ2-5): KAGVTQTPRYLIKTRGQQVTLSCSPISGHRSVSWYQQTPGQGLQFLFEYFSETQRNKGNFPGRFSGRQFSNSRSEMNVSTLELGDSALYLCASSLNVWGYGLAAQYFGPGTRLLVL.

The chain carries TRBV5-1 and TRBJ2-6; D is perhaps TRBD2 (5 bases). CDR1 and CDR2 from the germline V gene are SGHRS and YFSETQ. Between the trimmed V and J ends, which lost 4 bases and 0 bases, there was a span of 11 bases. The CDR3 is 16 amino acids. The CDR3 bases are TGCGCCAGCAGCCTAACGGGATCCTCTGGGGCCAACGTCCTGACTTTC. Its translation is CASSLTGSSGANVLTF.

The chain uses TRBV4-1 and TRBJ2-2; 10 bases are shared with TRBD1. V shed 0 bases and J 3 bases; nucleotides not matched to a gene: 7. The CDR3 runs 18 residues. Germline CDR1 and CDR2: MGHRA and YSYEKL. In nucleotides, the CDR3 is TGCGCCAGCAGCCAAGAAGAAGGTGGACAGGGGGACACCGGGGAGCTGTTTTTT. As protein: CASSQEEGGQGDTGELFF.

Written as DNA, the CDR3 is TGCGCCAGCAGCCAAGGGGACAGGGGGCGAACAGATACGCAGTATTTT. The encoded protein is CASSQGDRGRTDTQYF. The genes are TRBV4-1 and TRBJ2-3, with 12 nucleotides matching TRBD1. The length of the CDR3 is 16 residues. Per germline, CDR1 MGHRA and CDR2 YSYEKL. The J segment lost 3 bases and the V segment lost 1 base, leaving 2 bases of the junction unmatched.

The CDR3 here is CSVGGQLAYEQYF. CDR3 sequence (DNA): TGCAGCGTGGGGGGACAGCTAGCCTACGAGCAGTACTTC. V is TRBV29-1 and J is TRBJ2-7; D is perhaps TRBD1 (7 bases). V was pared by 6 bases and J by 2 bases, with 14 bases between. Per germline, CDR1 SQVTM and CDR2 ANQGSEA. This CDR3 is built from 13 residues.

The gene calls are TRBV4-2 and TRBJ2-3; D uncertain. The CDR3 consists of 16 residues. The germline V gene has CDR1 LGHNA and CDR2 YNFKEQ. Trimming left V 0 bases short and J 2 bases short, with 12 bases between. In nucleotides, the CDR3 is TGTGCCAGCAGCCAAGATCTGAGGCAGAACACAGATACGCAGTATTTT. Its translation is CASSQDLRQNTDTQYF.

This clone appeared a single time. CDR3 sequence: CASSPLAGASYEQYF. CDR3 in DNA: TGTGCCAGCAGCCCTCTGGCGGGGGCCTCCTACGAGCAGTACTTC. The V and J genes are TRBV4-2 and TRBJ2-7; perhaps TRBD2 as D (7 bases). The CDR3 totals 15 residues. The ends were cut back, 4 bases at V and 0 bases at J, with 13 bases in the middle. The germline V gene has CDR1 LGHNA and CDR2 YNFKEQ.

The J gene is TRBJ1-4, the V gene TRBV19; no firm D call. From germline, CDR1 is LNHDA and CDR2 SQIVND (reference sequence). Trimming stripped 3 bases from V and 0 bases from J, with 8 bases between. CDR3 length: 15 amino acids. CDR3 bases: TGTGCCAGTAGTATCTGGACTGCAACTAATGAAAAACTGTTTTTT. This sequence encodes CASSIWTATNEKLFF.

The V call is TRBV5-6, the J call TRBJ2-3, with 11 bases lining up with TRBD2. CDR1 is SGHDT, CDR2 YYEEEE, per germline. The V and J ends lost 3 bases and 1 base, in that order; junction bases with no gene match: 4. This CDR3 is built from 16 residues. The CDR3 is CASSSALAGGTDTQYF. CDR3 coding DNA: TGTGCCAGCAGCTCCGCACTAGCGGGGGGCACAGATACGCAGTATTTT.

The chain has TRBV19 and TRBJ2-1, with TRBD2 matching over 8 bases. The CDR3 is made up of 14 amino acids. Germline values: CDR1 LNHDA, CDR2 SQIVND (reference sequence). V lost 10 bases, J lost 7 bases, and 12 bases stayed unmatched. The chain's CDR3 is CATMNQRGINEQFF. CDR3 in DNA: TGTGCCACCATGAACCAGCGGGGGATTAATGAGCAGTTCTTC.

This clone was recorded once. This chain uses TRBV5-1 with TRBJ2-1; TRBD2 matches 15 bases. The CDR3 is 15 residues long. The germline CDR1 and CDR2 sequences are SGHRS and YFSETQ. Losses at the gene ends were 4 bases for V and 4 bases for J; bases not matched to a gene: 0. In nucleotides, the CDR3 is TGCGCCAGCAGCGGACTAGCGGGGGGGTACAATGAGCAGTTCTTC. Residues: CASSGLAGGYNEQFF.

This chain connects TRBV27 to TRBJ2-7; 10 nucleotides line up with TRBD2. Trimming removed 8 bases from V and 6 bases from J; junction bases left unmatched: 4. The V gene's germline CDR1 is MNHEY and CDR2 SMNVEV (reference sequence). The CDR3 consists of 12 residues. CDR3 bases: TGTGCCAGCGGGATAGCGGGAGGCGAGCAGTACTTC. It encodes CASGIAGGEQYF.

This clone was seen only a few times. The gene calls are TRBV18 and TRBJ2-7; maybe TRBD2 (8 bases). This CDR3 is 18 amino acids long. The germline V gene encodes CDR1 KGHSH and CDR2 LQKENI. The V and J ends lost 5 bases and 0 bases respectively, with 23 bases between them. The CDR3: CASSGGTAISGSSYEQYF. As DNA, the CDR3 is TGTGCCAGCTCAGGCGGGACAGCTATCAGCGGGAGCTCCTACGAGCAGTACTTC.

The chain couples TRBV9 to TRBJ2-3, with TRBD2 as a possible D gene (6 bases). CDR3 length: 15 residues. Trimming removed 0 bases at V and 2 bases at J, with 10 bases between. Germline V gives CDR1 SGDLS, CDR2 YYNGEE. Here the CDR3 reads CASSVAEGLTDTQYF. The DNA of the CDR3 is TGTGCCAGCAGCGTAGCGGAGGGCCTCACAGATACGCAGTATTTT.

The chain uses TRBV6-6 and TRBJ1-5; weak D call: TRBD1 (5 bases). The CDR3 is 13 residues long. Trimming stripped 8 bases from V and 6 bases from J, with 14 bases between. CDR1 MNHNY and CDR2 SVGAGI come from the germline V gene (reference sequence). CDR3 sequence: CASGTQGFQPQHF. As DNA, the CDR3 is TGTGCCAGCGGAACCCAGGGCTTTCAGCCCCAGCATTTT.

The J gene is TRBJ2-5, the V gene TRBV7-9; TRBD2 matches 12 bases. The CDR3 is 19 amino acids. The V segment lost 5 bases and the J segment 5 bases; nucleotides outside the gene matches: 18. Germline CDR1 SEHNR, CDR2 FQNEAQ (reference sequence). The CDR3 nucleotides are TGTGCCAGCAGCACCCGGACTGGACTAGCGGGATCCCGGCTGGAGACCCAGTACTTC. Translated: CASSTRTGLAGSRLETQYF.

The chain employs TRBV29-1 and TRBJ2-7; perhaps TRBD1 as D (5 bases). The CDR3 has 12 residues. Trimming took off 6 bases at V and 2 bases at J, with 11 bases between the two ends. Looked up from germline, CDR1 is SQVTM and CDR2 is ANQGSEA. The DNA of the CDR3 is TGCAGCGTCACGACAGCCCCCTACGAGCAGTACTTC. Amino acid sequence: CSVTTAPYEQYF.

The chain combines TRBV10-1 with TRBJ2-1; D is unresolved. This CDR3 region has 13 residues. V dropped 0 bases and J dropped 7 bases, with 7 bases sitting between them. Germline lookup yields CDR1 WNHNN and CDR2 SYGVQD (reference sequence). In DNA form, the CDR3 reads TGCGCCAGCAGTGAGTCTGGCAGGAATGAGCAGTTCTTC. Its translation: CASSESGRNEQFF.

As regards this clone: The sample has other DNA sequences that encode this CDR3 too. The chain has TRBV5-1 and TRBJ2-2, with D possibly matching TRBD2 (6 bases). Trimming removed 4 bases at V and 1 base at J, with 8 bases between. Germline V gene sequence: CDR1 SGHRS, CDR2 YFSETQ. This CDR3 is 14 amino acids long. Here the CDR3 DNA reads TGCGCCAGCAGCCTCGGGGGGAACACCGGGGAGCTGTTTTTT. Its protein is CASSLGGNTGELFF. Full variable domain (rest looked up from reference TRBV5-1 and TRBJ2-2): KAGVTQTPRYLIKTRGQQVTLSCSPISGHRSVSWYQQTPGQGLQFLFEYFSETQRNKGNFPGRFSGRQFSNSRSEMNVSTLELGDSALYLCASSLGGNTGELFFGEGSRLTVL.

The chain couples TRBV28 to TRBJ2-5; TRBD1 might be the D (6 bases). The CDR3 is made up of 20 amino acids. Germline values: CDR1 MDHEN, CDR2 SYDVKM. The ends were cut back, 6 bases at V and 5 bases at J, with 34 bases in the middle. The CDR3 is CASSRPRGSRGGALWETQYF. The CDR3 coding sequence is TGTGCCAGCAGCCGCCCTAGGGGGTCGAGAGGGGGTGCCCTCTGGGAGACCCAGTACTTC.

The chain recombines TRBV6-5 with TRBJ1-2; D is possibly TRBD1 (5 bases). The germline V gene encodes CDR1 MNHEY and CDR2 SVGAGI. The germline V and J ends were trimmed by 8 bases and 4 bases, with 17 bases remaining between them. The CDR3 runs 14 residues. The CDR3 here is CASHPPGNSYGYTF. In DNA form, the CDR3 reads TGTGCCAGCCACCCGCCAGGGAACAGCTATGGCTACACCTTC.